This note documents a single TCR beta chain sequence. Its antigen is unknown. No much larger clone is present one base from it, and per-base qualities are unavailable. For CDR1 and CDR2, the germline V gene lists KGHDR and SFDVKD. Reading from cysteine to phenylalanine, the CDR3 counts 14 amino acids. Only the CDR3 portion is preserved as DNA: 42 bases, with reading frame beginning at the first base. PBMCs were isolated by Ficoll-Paque density gradient centrifugation. The sample was run on an Illumina NovaSeq 6000. cDNA libraries for TCRalpha and TCRbeta were prepared by 5'RACE using constant-segment primers, with sample barcodes and unique molecular identifiers added. Trizol reagent was used to extract RNA from every sample. Library amplification was performed in two PCR steps, and a second sample barcode and Illumina TruSeq adapters were introduced in the second step. Sequencing of the libraries was done on an Illumina NovaSeq, producing 2 x 150 bp paired-end reads. The source study handled its data this way. Reads were demultiplexed and collapsed into UMI-guided consensus sequences with migec v1.2.7. Using mixcr v2.1.11, UMI consensuses were aligned to TRA and TRB V and J templates and then assembled into clonotypes. A clonotype was counted as expanded or contracted only when both edgeR and NoisET called the clonotype significant, with the noise models trained on biological replicates. edgeR calls used a false discovery rate-adjusted p below 0.01 and a log2 fold-change threshold of 1. As an exploratory analysis of dynamics, max-normalized trajectories of the 1000 most abundant clonotypes were examined by PCA with hierarchical clustering. Separately sequenced CD4+ and CD8+ repertoires were used to assign the CD4 or CD8 phenotype of responding clones. TCRdb cleaned the public reads at Q25 with fastp, built clones with MiXCR and kept in-frame beta chains. Each CDR3 protein appears once, grouped with its most common genes and DNA. The V and J calls here are based on TCRdb, not the publication. The sample yields roughly 410,000 distinct CDR3 sequences; 24% were counted once. 8.5% to 9% of the sample is in the top ten clones.

The data were obtained in a study of T-cell memory formation after mild COVID-19 (dated by TCRdb to 2020 to 2023). Background for the entire study: TCR sequence clusters from the two donors were largely donor specific. The cohort comprised two young, previously healthy adult volunteers, one female and one male. In a couple of donors, T-cell clones that expanded and contracted after mild COVID-19 were tracked by sequencing TCRalpha and TCRbeta repertoires over time. Study-level results and caveats: Contracting CD4+ clones appeared mostly in the CM and EM memory subsets, whereas CD8+ clones were enriched in EMRA. Clones that contracted from day 15 to 85 showed balanced CD4/CD8 phenotypes, whereas a second wave of clones that expanded from day 15 to 37 leaned towards CD4+. Some responding clones were found in pre-infection memory, which suggests that pre-existing cross-reactive memory T cells took part in the SARS-CoV-2 response. Only a couple of mild cases were covered in the study, and larger cohorts including severe cases with pre-infection samples were considered necessary. SARS-CoV-2 specificity of the second-wave clones peaking on day 37 was not confirmed.

The TCR sequence derives from an adult woman who had mild COVID-19 (a few samples of this study predate the infection). The sample titles of this study are shuffled in the database, so cell type and time point are left out; the donor was told from shared clones. Sequencing was performed on PBMCs or a T cell subset sorted from them (not recorded which). The rearranged segments are TRBV24-1 and TRBJ2-5; the D gene identity is not certain. The DNA sequence is TGTGTCAAATTAATAGATGAGGACCAAGAGACCCAGTACTTC. Its coded protein is CVKLIDEDQETQYF.